This passage covers 7 T cell receptor beta chains from one sample sequenced in a study of blood T cell repertoires in COVID-19. The method was immunoSEQ multiplex PCR; TCRdb's version includes in-frame clones alone and lacks a portion of them. The sample lists 20,000 or so clones, 88% seen once, with around 10% in the top ten. The sample comprised peripheral blood. These receptor sequences come from a human donor in a cohort sampled during active COVID-19.

J is TRBJ1-1 and V is TRBV7-9, with D possibly matching TRBD1 (5 bases). CDR1 SEHNR and CDR2 FQNEAQ come from the germline V gene (reference sequence). This CDR3 has 16 residues. With 3 bases removed from V and 5 bases from J, the gap between germline ends came to 19 bases. DNA for the CDR3: TGTGCCAGCAGCTTCTTGACGGGAGGGGTAGAGACTGAAGCTTTCTTT. Residues: CASSFLTGGVETEAFF.

The sample holds one count of this clone. The chain has TRBV27 and TRBJ2-3, with D possibly being TRBD1 (6 bases). Germline V gives CDR1 MNHEY, CDR2 SMNVEV (reference sequence). The V end lost 4 bases, the J end lost 2 bases, and 16 bases lay between the germline ends. CDR3 length equals 16 residues. The CDR3 DNA follows: TGTGCCAGCAGTTACCCTCCAGGGACAAACACAGATACGCAGTATTTT. Amino acids: CASSYPPGTNTDTQYF.

The chain employs TRBV9 and TRBJ2-6; 7 bases match TRBD1. The length of the CDR3 is 17 residues. CDR1 is SGDLS and CDR2 is YYNGEE in the germline V gene. The V segment lost 0 bases and the J segment 9 bases; nucleotides outside the gene matches: 12. CDR3 amino acids: CASSVDRGTGTDNVLTF. DNA for the CDR3: TGTGCCAGCAGCGTAGATAGGGGGACCGGGACAGACAACGTCCTGACTTTC.

V is TRBV23-1 and J is TRBJ2-7, with D tentatively TRBD2 (5 bases). TRBV23-1 qualifies as an ORF whose function is uncertain. CDR3 length equals 17 residues. V was shortened by 4 bases and J by 2 bases, with 21 bases between the two germline ends. Here the CDR3 DNA reads TGCGCCAGCAGTCGAATGATTCCAAAGGACTGGCCCTACGAGCAGTACTTC. Its translation is CASSRMIPKDWPYEQYF.

The chain recombines TRBV5-4 with TRBJ1-6; D perhaps matches TRBD1 (6 bases). The germline gives CDR1 SGHNT, CDR2 YYREEE (reference sequence). V lost 0 bases and J lost 4, with 11 bases in between. The CDR3 is made up of 16 amino acids. CDR3 nucleotides: TGTGCCAGCAGCTTGGGGGGAACAGGGTATAATTCACCCCTCCACTTT. It yields the protein CASSLGGTGYNSPLHF.

The chain couples TRBV27 to TRBJ1-1, with TRBD1 as a possible D gene (6 bases). V was trimmed by 4 bases and J by 2 bases, leaving 14 bases between them. The CDR3 is 15 amino acids. The V gene's germline CDR1 is MNHEY and CDR2 SMNVEV (reference sequence). The CDR3 coding sequence is TGTGCCAGCAGTTCGAAAGGACAGCTTAACACTGAAGCTTTCTTT. This sequence encodes CASSSKGQLNTEAFF.

The chain joins TRBV6-4 to TRBJ1-2, with 10 positions matching TRBD1. J lost 4 bases, V lost 4 bases, and 3 bases had no gene match. Germline CDR1 MRHNA, CDR2 SNTAGT. This CDR3 has 14 residues. As DNA, the CDR3 is TGTGCCAGCAGTGCGGACAGGGGGGGCTATGGCTACACCTTC. Residues: CASSADRGGYGYTF.